The 5 T cell receptor beta chains below all came from one sample that was sequenced in a study of blood T cell repertoires in COVID-19 (TCRdb year 2020). Libraries were made using the immunoSEQ multiplex PCR assay. This immuneACCESS table, as held by TCRdb, lists in-frame sequences with V and J called but not all clones. Of the missing ones, under half trace to an unresolved V gene in checked studies; the others have no known cause. The sample table contains some 200,000 clones; only one count was recorded for around 91% of them. Of the sample, approximately 0.8% is held by the ten largest clones. Sequenced material: PBMCs or T cells enriched from blood (not recorded which). Source of these receptors: a woman between 18 and 29 years old who had recovered from COVID-19.

The count of this clone is one. The chain combines TRBV2 with TRBJ2-7; tentatively, D is TRBD2 (5 bases). Germline V gene sequence: CDR1 SNHLY, CDR2 FYNNEI. V lost 6 bases and J lost 2, with 14 bases in between. This CDR3 contains 14 residues. CDR3 region: CASRVGLLAYEQYF. CDR3 DNA: TGTGCCAGCAGAGTCGGGCTACTAGCCTACGAGCAGTACTTC. The whole variable domain, remainder taken from reference TRBV2 and TRBJ2-7, is EPEVTQTPSHQVTQMGQEVILRCVPISNHLYFYWYRQILGQKVEFLVSFYNNEISEKSEIFDDQFSVERPDGSNFTLKIRSTKLEDSAMYFCASRVGLLAYEQYFGPGTRLTVT.

The chain recombines TRBV18 with TRBJ2-1; D is unresolved. V lost 0 bases to trimming and J lost 4 bases, with 13 bases between them. Germline-derived CDR1 and CDR2 are KGHSH and LQKENI. The CDR3 extends over 16 amino acids. The CDR3 DNA is TGTGCCAGCTCACCACCGGTCCTTTCCAGTTACAATGAGCAGTTCTTC. It codes for CASSPPVLSSYNEQFF. The full variable domain, in which reference TRBV18 and TRBJ2-1 provide the parts outside the CDR3, is NAGVMQNPRHLVRRRGQEARLRCSPMKGHSHVYWYRQLPEEGLKFMVYLQKENIIDESGMPKERFSAEFPKEGPSILRIQQVVRGDSAAYFCASSPPVLSSYNEQFFGPGTRLTVL.

The V gene is TRBV18, the J gene TRBJ2-7, with 10 bases matching TRBD1. Germline V gene data show CDR1 as KGHSH and CDR2 as LQKENI. Trimming at V came to 3 bases and at J to 0 bases, leaving 5 bases not matched to a gene. CDR3 length: 16 amino acids. The CDR3 spells CASSPLGTGASYEQYF. DNA for the CDR3: TGTGCCAGCTCACCGCTAGGGACAGGGGCCTCCTACGAGCAGTACTTC.

The chain carries TRBV6-9 and TRBJ2-5; 9 bases are shared with TRBD1. With V trimmed by 11 bases and J by 1 base, 5 bases remained unmatched. The CDR3 spans 13 residues. Germline CDR1 is MNHGY and CDR2 is SVAAGI. The CDR3: CAGGTGIQETQYF. CDR3 nucleotides: TGTGCCGGGGGGACAGGGATCCAAGAGACCCAGTACTTC.

V and J are TRBV7-3 and TRBJ2-7, with TRBD1 matching 7 bases. Germline V gene data show CDR1 as SGHTA and CDR2 as FQGTGA. CDR3 length: 13 amino acids. J gave up 7 bases and V 5 bases, and 8 bases lay outside the gene matches. CDR3 DNA: TGTGCCAGCAGCCAGAACAGGGGAGAGGAGCAGTACTTC. This translates into CASSQNRGEEQYF.